Shown below are 23 T cell receptor beta chains from a single sample sequenced in a study of CD8+ T cells in alopecia areata. The authors extracted RNA and reverse transcribed it into cDNA as the sequencing template. TCRdb keeps only in-frame clones here, not all; method: immunoSEQ multiplex PCR. The table shows hundreds of thousands of clones, with around 67% occurring only once. The source was CD4+ T cells sorted from blood, collected at week 0. These receptors all come from a human donor with alopecia areata.

V and J are TRBV4-1 and TRBJ2-7; 8 bases match TRBD1. Germline V gene sequence: CDR1 MGHRA, CDR2 YSYEKL. V lost 1 base and J lost 2; bases outside the gene matches: 4. This CDR3 has 15 amino acids. The CDR3: CASSQGAGGTYEQYF. CDR3 sequence (DNA): TGCGCCAGCAGCCAAGGGGCAGGGGGCACCTACGAGCAGTACTTC.

The chain joins TRBV29-1 to TRBJ2-1; D might be TRBD2 (6 bases). The CDR3 loop spans 12 amino acids. V was shortened by 7 bases and J by 5 bases, with 12 bases between the two germline ends. Germline CDR1 SQVTM, CDR2 ANQGSEA. CDR3 coding DNA: TGCAGCGGGGGAGGCCGAAACAATGAGCAGTTCTTC. This gives the protein CSGGGRNNEQFF.

The chain links TRBV19 to TRBJ2-3; D gene unclear. The CDR3 spans 14 residues. V lost 0 bases, J lost 4 bases, and 8 bases lay in between. Germline CDR1 LNHDA, CDR2 SQIVND (reference sequence). CDR3 in amino acids: CASSIDAGADTQYF. In DNA form, the CDR3 reads TGTGCCAGTAGTATAGATGCTGGGGCAGATACGCAGTATTTT.

This clone has just a few counts. V usage is TRBV11-2 and J usage is TRBJ2-2; the D gene is possibly TRBD1 (5 bases). This CDR3 region has 14 residues. CDR1 and CDR2 from the germline V gene are SGHAT and FQNNGV. Between the trimmed V and J ends, which lost 7 bases and 7 bases, there was a span of 16 bases. The CDR3 region is CASTLGLPIGELFF. The CDR3 DNA sequence: TGTGCCAGCACCCTGGGGCTTCCGATCGGGGAGCTGTTTTTT.

For this clone: A read error is possible here, since a much larger clone lies one base away. The chain recombines TRBV11-2 with TRBJ2-5; D unresolved. V was pared by 0 bases and J by 5 bases, with 7 bases between. The CDR3 runs to 13 residues. Germline values: CDR1 SGHAT, CDR2 FQNNGV. CDR3 coding DNA: TGTGCCAGCAGCTTAGATCTGGGGGAGACCCAGTACTTC. Residues: CASSLDLGETQYF.

This rearrangement joins TRBV29-1 to TRBJ2-3; the D call may be TRBD1 or TRBD2 (5 bases each). Germline V lookup: CDR1 SQVTM, CDR2 ANQGSEA. The V gene lost 5 bases and the J gene lost 6 bases, with 15 bases spanning the gap. This CDR3 is 13 amino acids long. In DNA, the CDR3 is TGCAGCGTTATACCACCGGGACGGGATACGCAGTATTTT. Amino acids: CSVIPPGRDTQYF.

The chain combines TRBV9 with TRBJ1-6, with D uncertain. The germline gives CDR1 SGDLS, CDR2 YYNGEE. The V gene lost 3 bases and the J gene lost 2 bases, with 3 bases spanning the gap. The CDR3 spans 13 residues. CDR3 region: CASSDTYNSPLHF. Written as DNA, the CDR3 is TGTGCCAGCAGCGACACCTATAATTCACCCCTCCACTTT.

The chain joins TRBV14 to TRBJ2-7, with TRBD1 as a possible D gene (6 bases). V lost 3 bases to trimming and J lost 2 bases, with 8 bases between them. From germline, CDR1 is SGHDN and CDR2 FVKESK. The CDR3 totals 13 residues. This CDR3 reads CASSHGQTYEQYF. Written as DNA, the CDR3 is TGTGCCAGCAGCCACGGACAGACCTACGAGCAGTACTTC.

As DNA, the CDR3 is TGCAGCGCAAACGGGGGTAGAGTTGGCGGGGAGCTGTTTTTT. This sequence encodes CSANGGRVGGELFF. This chain links TRBV29-1 with TRBJ2-2; weak D call: TRBD2 (6 bases). Germline CDR1 SQVTM, CDR2 ANQGSEA. This CDR3 spans 14 amino acids. Trimming removed 7 bases from V and 7 bases from J, with 19 bases in between.

V gene TRBV4-1 combines with J gene TRBJ1-5; TRBD1 matches 7 bases. The germline V gene has CDR1 MGHRA and CDR2 YSYEKL. The CDR3 has 15 amino acids. Trimming at V came to 4 bases and at J to 7 bases, leaving 10 bases not matched to a gene. CDR3 amino acids: CASSPRVGGWQPQHF. The DNA of the CDR3 is TGCGCCAGCAGCCCCCGAGTAGGGGGCTGGCAGCCCCAGCATTTT.

The rearrangement uses TRBV25-1 and TRBJ1-2; D is ambiguous. Looked up from germline, CDR1 is MGHDK and CDR2 is SYGVNS. The V end was cut by 2 bases, the J end by 1 base, with 5 bases between. This CDR3 spans 13 amino acids. CDR3 protein: CASSEGSNYGYTF. The CDR3 region has the DNA TGTGCCAGCAGTGAAGGCAGTAACTATGGCTACACCTTC.

V gene TRBV7-2 combines with J gene TRBJ2-7, with D tentatively TRBD2 (7 bases). With 3 bases removed from V and 2 bases from J, the gap between germline ends came to 11 bases. This CDR3 contains 14 residues. Germline V gene lookup returns CDR1 SGHTA and CDR2 FQGNSA. Here the CDR3 DNA reads TGTGCCAGCAGCTTGGCGGGGGCCACCTACGAGCAGTACTTC. It is translated as CASSLAGATYEQYF.

There are a few counts of this clone. The V gene is TRBV29-1, the J gene TRBJ2-7; D may match TRBD1 or TRBD2 (5 bases each). This CDR3 contains 12 residues. Germline loops: CDR1 SQVTM, CDR2 ANQGSEA. V lost 1 base, J lost 7 bases, and 11 bases lay in between. CDR3 nucleotides: TGCAGCGTTGAAGGTGCAGGGAGTGAGCAGTACTTC. It codes for CSVEGAGSEQYF.

This clone was counted a few times. The chain uses TRBV19 and TRBJ2-2; D is unclear. This CDR3 spans 14 amino acids. CDR1 and CDR2 (germline): LNHDA, SQIVND (reference sequence). Trimming pared 7 bases from V and 0 bases from J, leaving 9 bases between. The CDR3 DNA follows: TGTGCCAGTAAGGAGACGACGAACACCGGGGAGCTGTTTTTT. Its translation is CASKETTNTGELFF.

This chain uses TRBV6-1 with TRBJ2-5, with unresolved D. CDR3 size: 11 residues. V lost 2 bases to trimming and J lost 5 bases, with 3 bases between them. Germline V gene lookup returns CDR1 MNHNS and CDR2 SASEGT. The CDR3 coding sequence is TGTGCCAGCAGTGAACCTGAGACCCAGTACTTC. Protein sequence: CASSEPETQYF.

This rearrangement joins TRBV9 to TRBJ2-5, with D tentatively TRBD2 (6 bases). V lost 5 bases, J lost 2 bases, and 10 bases lay in between. There are 13 residues in the CDR3. Germline assignment: CDR1 SGDLS and CDR2 YYNGEE. The CDR3 sequence is CASRASAQETQYF. CDR3 DNA: TGTGCCAGCAGGGCTAGCGCTCAAGAGACCCAGTACTTC.

The chain carries TRBV20-1 and TRBJ2-7, with D uncertain. CDR1 and CDR2 from the germline V gene are DFQATT and SNEGSKA (reference sequence). Trimming cost V 2 bases and J 5 bases, with 7 bases left between them. This CDR3 is 11 amino acids long. The CDR3: CSARSRDEQYF. DNA for the CDR3: TGCAGTGCTAGAAGTAGAGACGAGCAGTACTTC.

The genes are TRBV7-2 and TRBJ2-1; the match to TRBD2 covers 11 bases. The V gene end was trimmed by 0 bases and the J gene end by 4 bases; junction bases not matched to a gene: 2. The CDR3 is 16 residues long. CDR1 and CDR2 from the germline V gene are SGHTA and FQGNSA. CDR3 amino acids: CASSLAGTSGYNEQFF. The CDR3 bases are TGTGCCAGCAGCTTAGCTGGGACTAGCGGATACAATGAGCAGTTCTTC.

The rearrangement uses TRBV6-1 and TRBJ1-5, with D uncertain. V lost 9 bases and J lost 0, with 12 bases in between. The CDR3 is made up of 14 amino acids. Germline values: CDR1 MNHNS, CDR2 SASEGT. The DNA of the CDR3 is TGTGCCAGTAAGAAGTCATATAGCAATCAGCCCCAGCATTTT. This translates into CASKKSYSNQPQHF.

J is TRBJ2-3 and V is TRBV29-1; D is perhaps TRBD1 (5 bases). Germline V gives CDR1 SQVTM, CDR2 ANQGSEA. The CDR3 consists of 13 residues. V lost 3 bases and J lost 4, with 11 bases in between. CDR3 amino acids: CSVDHRPADTQYF. CDR3 nucleotide sequence: TGCAGCGTTGACCACAGGCCAGCAGATACGCAGTATTTT.

The chain uses TRBV29-1 and TRBJ1-2; possible D gene TRBD1, 5 bases. The ends were cut back, 3 bases at V and 0 bases at J, with 11 bases in the middle. Germline values: CDR1 SQVTM, CDR2 ANQGSEA. The CDR3 contains 14 residues. The CDR3 DNA reads as TGCAGCGTTGATCAAACGGGGGCTAACTATGGCTACACCTTC. Translated, it gives CSVDQTGANYGYTF.

The chain links TRBV6-5 to TRBJ2-7, with D possibly matching TRBD2 (6 bases). V dropped 5 bases and J dropped 6 bases, with 17 bases sitting between them. The CDR3 spans 14 residues. The V gene's germline CDR1 is MNHEY and CDR2 SVGAGI. CDR3 DNA: TGTGCCAGCAGTAAGACTAGATCTCTTTCCGAGCAGTACTTC. Translation: CASSKTRSLSEQYF.

V is TRBV30 and J is TRBJ1-1, with TRBD1 as a possible D gene (5 bases). The germline V gene encodes CDR1 GTSNPN and CDR2 SVGIG (reference sequence). The CDR3 length is 13 residues. V dropped 0 bases and J dropped 0 bases, with 5 bases sitting between them. CDR3 coding DNA: TGTGCCTGGAGTGTACAGGTGAACACTGAAGCTTTCTTT. Protein sequence: CAWSVQVNTEAFF.